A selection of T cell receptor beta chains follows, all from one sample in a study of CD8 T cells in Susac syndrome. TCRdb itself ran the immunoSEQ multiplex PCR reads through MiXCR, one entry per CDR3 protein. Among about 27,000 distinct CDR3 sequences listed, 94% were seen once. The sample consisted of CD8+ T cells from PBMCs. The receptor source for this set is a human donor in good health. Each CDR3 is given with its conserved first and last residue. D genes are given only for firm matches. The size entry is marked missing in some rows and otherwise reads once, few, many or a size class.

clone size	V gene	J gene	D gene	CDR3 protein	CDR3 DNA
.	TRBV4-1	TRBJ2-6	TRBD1	CASSQSLSRGLGANVLTF	TGCGCCAGCAGCCAATCACTATCCAGGGGGCTCGGGGCCAACGTCCTGACTTTC
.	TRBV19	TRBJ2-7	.	CASSIVSHDPTYEQYF	TGTGCCAGTAGTATAGTCTCGCATGACCCAACCTACGAGCAGTACTTC
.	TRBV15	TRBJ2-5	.	CATSSGGTIETETQYF	TGTGCCACCAGCTCCGGGGGTACGATAGAGACAGAGACCCAGTACTTC
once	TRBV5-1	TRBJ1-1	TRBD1	CASFTGTGGTEAFF	TGCGCCAGCTTTACCGGGACAGGGGGAACTGAAGCTTTCTTT
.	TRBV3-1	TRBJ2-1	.	CASSQDSLAGNEQFF	TGTGCCAGCAGCCAAGATAGCCTAGCCGGCAATGAGCAGTTCTTC
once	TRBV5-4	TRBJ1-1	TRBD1	CASTLAGDRVNTEVFF	TGTGCCAGCACCCTGGCAGGGGACAGGGTGAACACTGAAGTTTTCTTT
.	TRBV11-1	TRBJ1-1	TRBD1	CASSPRTVATGGTKGAFRAFF	TGTGCCAGCAGCCCTAGGACGGTAGCGACAGGGGGCACGAAAGGCGCATTTCGGGCTTTCTTT
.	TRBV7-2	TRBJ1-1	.	CASSFAGGRDTEAFF	TGTGCCAGCAGCTTCGCGGGTGGTAGGGACACTGAAGCTTTCTTT
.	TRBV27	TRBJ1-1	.	CATKRGGEAFF	TGTGCCACCAAGAGGGGAGGGGAAGCTTTCTTT
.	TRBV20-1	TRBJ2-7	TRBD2	CSAGTSGGHEQYF	TGCAGTGCTGGGACTAGCGGGGGGCATGAGCAGTACTTC
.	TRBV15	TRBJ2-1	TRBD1	CATSRDGTGYEQFF	TGTGCCACCAGCAGAGACGGGACAGGGTATGAGCAGTTCTTC
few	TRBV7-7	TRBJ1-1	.	CASSLGANTEAFF	TGTGCTAGCAGCTTAGGGGCGAACACTGAAGCTTTCTTT
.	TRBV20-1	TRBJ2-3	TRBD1	CSARPNSQQGPNTDTQYF	TGCAGTGCTAGACCAAACAGTCAACAGGGGCCGAACACAGATACGCAGTATTTT
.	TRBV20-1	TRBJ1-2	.	CSARSGGFYGYTF	TGCAGTGCTAGAAGTGGAGGGTTCTATGGCTACACCTTC
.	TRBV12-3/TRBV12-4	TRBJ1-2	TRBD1	CASSQGQGANYGYTF	TGTGCCAGCAGTCAGGGACAGGGGGCGAACTATGGCTACACCTTC
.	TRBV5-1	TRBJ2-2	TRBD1	CASSLYPRDRNTGELFF	TGCGCCAGCAGCTTATACCCCCGGGACAGAAACACCGGGGAGCTGTTTTTT
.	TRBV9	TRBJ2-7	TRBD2	CASSSGVRLAEQYF	TGTGCCAGCAGCTCAGGAGTCCGACTAGCCGAGCAGTACTTC
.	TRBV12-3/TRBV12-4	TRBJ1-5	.	CASSLKVGFEPQHF	TGTGCCAGCAGTTTAAAAGTCGGGTTTGAGCCCCAGCATTTT
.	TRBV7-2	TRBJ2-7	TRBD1	CASSLAFYRGNSYEQYF	TGTGCCAGCAGCTTAGCTTTCTACAGGGGGAACTCCTACGAGCAGTACTTC
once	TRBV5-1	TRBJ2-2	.	CASSFEFDSGNTGELFF	TGCGCCAGCAGCTTCGAATTCGACAGCGGGAACACCGGGGAGCTGTTTTTT
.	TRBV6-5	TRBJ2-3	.	CASSYSTGAHIGADTQYF	TGTGCCAGCAGTTACAGTACGGGGGCGCATATAGGCGCAGATACGCAGTATTTT
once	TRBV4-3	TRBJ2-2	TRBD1	CASSPGTVNTGELFF	TGCGCCAGCAGCCCCGGGACAGTGAACACCGGGGAGCTGTTTTTT
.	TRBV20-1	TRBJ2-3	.	CSASPTDTQYF	TGCAGTGCTAGCCCGACAGATACGCAGTATTTT
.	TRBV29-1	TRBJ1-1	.	CSSGDTEAFF	TGCAGCTCGGGGGACACTGAAGCTTTCTTT
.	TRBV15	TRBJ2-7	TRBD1	CATSRDRSGGVEQYF	TGTGCCACCAGCAGAGACAGGTCAGGGGGCGTCGAGCAGTACTTC
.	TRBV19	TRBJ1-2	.	CASSTRAPADGYTF	TGTGCCAGTAGTACTCGGGCCCCGGCGGATGGCTACACCTTC
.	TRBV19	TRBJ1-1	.	CASSIWGGDTEAFF	TGTGCCAGTAGTATTTGGGGAGGTGACACTGAAGCTTTCTTT
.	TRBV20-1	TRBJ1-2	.	CSALDRQGISNYGYTF	TGCAGTGCTCTCGACAGACAAGGGATATCTAACTATGGCTACACCTTC
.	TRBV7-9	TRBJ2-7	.	CASGAPQPEGSYEQYF	TGTGCCAGCGGCGCCCCTCAGCCCGAGGGCTCCTACGAGCAGTACTTC
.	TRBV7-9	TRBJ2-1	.	CASSQLDRYNEQFF	TGTGCCAGCAGCCAATTGGACAGATACAATGAGCAGTTCTTC
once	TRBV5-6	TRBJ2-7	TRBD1	CASSPKRTGITYEQYF	TGTGCCAGCAGCCCGAAACGGACAGGGATCACCTACGAGCAGTACTTC
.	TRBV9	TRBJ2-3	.	CASSETGRPTDTQYF	TGTGCCAGCAGCGAGACAGGCCGCCCCACAGATACGCAGTATTTT
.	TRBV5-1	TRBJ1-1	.	CASSLEAARSEAFF	TGCGCCAGCAGCTTGGAAGCCGCTCGGTCTGAAGCTTTCTTT
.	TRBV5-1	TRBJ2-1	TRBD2	CASSPGLKTSSVYEQFF	TGCGCCAGCAGCCCTGGATTAAAGACTAGCAGTGTTTATGAGCAGTTCTTC
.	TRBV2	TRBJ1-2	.	CASSSRQSANYGYTF	TGTGCCAGCAGTTCCCGACAGTCAGCTAACTATGGCTACACCTTC
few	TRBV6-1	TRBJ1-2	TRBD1	CASTGEGANYGYTF	TGTGCCAGCACTGGGGAGGGGGCGAACTATGGCTACACCTTC
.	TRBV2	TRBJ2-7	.	CAAGDRYYEQYF	TGTGCCGCGGGGGACAGGTACTACGAGCAGTACTTC
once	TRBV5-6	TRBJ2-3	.	CASSLGSQDTQYF	TGTGCCAGCAGCTTGGGATCACAAGATACGCAGTATTTT
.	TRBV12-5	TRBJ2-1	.	CASGSGAGPNEQFF	TGTGCTAGTGGCTCAGGGGCAGGGCCGAATGAGCAGTTCTTC
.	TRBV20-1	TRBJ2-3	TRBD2	CSAVLPGLGADTQYF	TGCAGTGCAGTCCTCCCGGGACTAGGGGCAGATACGCAGTATTTT
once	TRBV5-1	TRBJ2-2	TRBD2	CASSYDRRGAGELFF	TGCGCCAGCAGCTACGACAGGCGGGGGGCCGGGGAGCTGTTTTTT
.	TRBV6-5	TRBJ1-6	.	CASSPGGFNSPLHF	TGTGCCAGCAGCCCCGGGGGGTTTAATTCACCCCTCCACTTT
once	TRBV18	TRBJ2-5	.	CASSPTPGSGETQYF	TGTGCCAGCTCGCCCACCCCAGGGTCCGGAGAGACCCAGTACTTC
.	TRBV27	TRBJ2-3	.	CASSLETVGTDTQYF	TGTGCCAGCAGTTTAGAGACGGTGGGCACAGATACGCAGTATTTT
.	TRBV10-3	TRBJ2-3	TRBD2	CAAGTSGDTQYF	TGTGCCGCAGGGACTAGCGGGGATACGCAGTATTTT
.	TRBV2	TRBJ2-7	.	CASRAGPSYEQYF	TGTGCCAGCAGAGCCGGGCCGTCCTACGAGCAGTACTTC
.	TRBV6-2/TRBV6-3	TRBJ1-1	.	CASSFPLNTEAFF	TGTGCCAGCAGTTTCCCCCTGAACACTGAAGCTTTCTTT
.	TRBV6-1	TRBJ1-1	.	CASSDKGGNTEAFF	TGTGCCAGCAGTGACAAGGGGGGCAACACTGAAGCTTTCTTT
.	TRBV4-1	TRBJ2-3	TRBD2	CASSLLAGVSTDTQYF	TGCGCCAGCAGCCTCCTAGCGGGGGTCAGCACAGATACGCAGTATTTT
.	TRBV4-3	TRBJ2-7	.	CASSQDTGTGDEQYF	TGCGCCAGCAGCCAAGATACGGGGACCGGGGACGAGCAGTACTTC
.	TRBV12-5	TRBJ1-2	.	CASGLVPKGYTF	TGTGCTAGTGGTTTAGTTCCGAAGGGCTACACCTTC
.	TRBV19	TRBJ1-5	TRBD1	CASRLTGDGNQPQHF	TGTGCCAGTAGGCTTACAGGGGACGGCAATCAGCCCCAGCATTTT
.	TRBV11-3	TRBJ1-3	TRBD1	CASSPGQGPGNTIYF	TGTGCCAGCAGCCCTGGACAGGGCCCTGGAAACACCATATATTTT
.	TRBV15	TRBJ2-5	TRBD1	CATSRRTGGAETQYF	TGTGCCACCAGCAGGAGAACAGGGGGCGCTGAGACCCAGTACTTC
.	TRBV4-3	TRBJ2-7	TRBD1	CASSQDIGQGAYEQYF	TGCGCCAGCAGCCAAGATATCGGACAGGGGGCGTACGAGCAGTACTTC
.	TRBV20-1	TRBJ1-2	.	CSARLGDSYGYTF	TGCAGTGCTAGGCTAGGGGACTCCTATGGCTACACCTTC
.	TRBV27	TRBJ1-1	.	CASSLSRDLNTEAFF	TGTGCCAGCAGTTTATCGAGGGATCTGAACACTGAAGCTTTCTTT